A selection of T cell receptor beta chains follows, all from one sample in a study of CD8 T cells in ankylosing spondylitis. TCRdb re-called the 5' RACE reads with MiXCR, one entry per CDR3 protein. Found here are about 130,000 distinct CDR3 sequences, about 6.5% of them singletons; the top ten hold less than 15%. Sequences were obtained from blood, either unsorted or a sorted T cell fraction (not recorded which). The receptors here all came from a male donor with ankylosing spondylitis or in good health (not recorded which). Both conserved end residues are part of each CDR3. D genes are given only for firm matches. For some rows the clone size is stated as once, few or many, or as a class when expanded; others skip it.

d_call | clone_size | j_call | v_call | cdr3_aa | cdr3_nt
NA | many | TRBJ1-6 | TRBV20-1 | CSAGGNSPLHF | TGCAGTGCTGGCGGTAATTCACCCCTCCACTTT
NA | many | TRBJ2-5 | TRBV5-1 | CASSFAGRETQYF | TGCGCCAGCAGCTTTGCAGGGCGGGAGACCCAGTACTTC
NA | NA | TRBJ2-3 | TRBV5-2 | CARGPGPLGGERDTQYF | TGTGCCAGGGGCCCCGGGCCTCTCGGGGGGGAGAGAGATACGCAGTATTTT
NA | many | TRBJ1-5 | TRBV29-1 | CSVGALGGQPQHF | TGCAGCGTTGGCGCCTTAGGGGGTCAGCCCCAGCATTTT
TRBD2 | many | TRBJ2-2 | TRBV5-1 | CASSLRAGGYTGELFF | TGCGCCAGCAGCTTGAGAGCGGGGGGATATACCGGGGAGCTGTTTTTT
NA | many | TRBJ1-2 | TRBV5-1 | CASSSDLSNYGYTF | TGCGCCAGCAGCTCGGACCTTTCTAACTATGGCTACACCTTC
TRBD1 | NA | TRBJ2-7 | TRBV20-1 | CSAPRDDRGYEQYF | TGCAGTGCTCCCAGAGACGACAGGGGCTACGAGCAGTACTTC
NA | many | TRBJ2-5 | TRBV5-1 | CASSLAWSYQETQYF | TGCGCCAGCAGCTTGGCCTGGTCGTACCAAGAGACCCAGTACTTC
TRBD1 | NA | TRBJ1-5 | TRBV20-1 | CSARVPGQGTIYQPQHF | TGCAGTGCTAGGGTTCCGGGACAGGGGACAATCTATCAGCCCCAGCATTTT
NA | many | TRBJ1-2 | TRBV5-1 | CASRPNLEVNGYTF | TGCGCCAGCAGGCCGAACTTGGAGGTTAATGGCTACACCTTC
NA | many | TRBJ2-3 | TRBV6-2/TRBV6-3 | CASSFLADTQYF | TGTGCCAGCAGTTTCCTAGCAGATACGCAGTATTTT
TRBD2 | many | TRBJ2-1 | TRBV7-6 | CASSFVLAGDYNEQFF | TGTGCCAGCAGCTTCGTTTTAGCGGGGGACTACAATGAGCAGTTCTTC
NA | many | TRBJ2-1 | TRBV20-1 | CSARDSSNYNEQFF | TGCAGTGCTAGAGATTCCTCGAACTACAATGAGCAGTTCTTC
TRBD2 | many | TRBJ2-3 | TRBV7-2 | CASRPGTSSDTQYF | TGTGCCAGCAGGCCCGGGACTAGTTCAGATACGCAGTATTTT
TRBD2 | many | TRBJ2-3 | TRBV12-3/TRBV12-4 | CASTSRGGVSTDTQYF | TGTGCCAGCACCTCCCGGGGGGGGGTTAGCACAGATACGCAGTATTTT
NA | many | TRBJ1-4 | TRBV10-3 | CAISESTAGNEKLFF | TGTGCCATCAGTGAGTCAACGGCGGGTAATGAAAAACTGTTTTTT
NA | many | TRBJ2-3 | TRBV6-2/TRBV6-3 | CASSYRGSTWDTQYF | TGTGCCAGCAGTTACAGGGGTTCCACCTGGGATACGCAGTATTTT
TRBD2 | many | TRBJ2-1 | TRBV7-2 | CASTTSGYNEQFF | TGTGCCAGCACCACTAGCGGTTACAATGAGCAGTTCTTC
NA | many | TRBJ2-1 | TRBV3-1 | CASSQVSRNEQFF | TGTGCCAGCAGCCAAGTAAGCAGGAATGAGCAGTTCTTC
NA | many | TRBJ2-3 | TRBV12-3/TRBV12-4 | CASSLRGTDTQYF | TGTGCCAGCAGTTTGCGGGGCACAGATACGCAGTATTTT
TRBD2 | many | TRBJ2-5 | TRBV4-2 | CASSRTSGGAETQYF | TGTGCCAGCAGCAGGACTAGCGGGGGTGCGGAGACCCAGTACTTC
TRBD1 | many | TRBJ1-2 | TRBV29-1 | CSVQTGNGYTF | TGCAGCGTTCAGACAGGGAATGGCTACACCTTC
NA | NA | TRBJ2-1 | TRBV10-3 | CATGQTDNEQFF | TGTGCCACCGGACAGACCGACAATGAGCAGTTCTTC
TRBD2 | many | TRBJ2-7 | TRBV29-1 | CSVYLAGGGEQYF | TGCAGCGTGTACCTAGCGGGAGGGGGTGAGCAGTACTTC
NA | many | TRBJ1-5 | TRBV15 | CATSSGRNQPQHF | TGTGCCACCAGCAGCGGACGGAATCAGCCCCAGCATTTT
NA | many | TRBJ2-1 | TRBV5-1 | CASSPATGVYNEQFF | TGCGCCAGCAGCCCGGCGACAGGAGTCTACAATGAGCAGTTCTTC
TRBD1 | many | TRBJ1-2 | TRBV20-1 | CSARDSSFYGYTF | TGCAGTGCCCGGGACAGCAGCTTCTATGGCTACACCTTC
NA | many | TRBJ1-5 | TRBV29-1 | CSELRAEEYSNQPQHF | TGCAGCGAACTCCGGGCGGAGGAATATAGCAATCAGCCCCAGCATTTT
NA | many | TRBJ1-1 | TRBV14 | CASSQDWAGRTFF | TGTGCCAGCAGCCAAGATTGGGCAGGGAGGACTTTCTTT
NA | many | TRBJ2-5 | TRBV24-1 | CATSGMGEKTQYF | TGTGCCACCAGTGGAATGGGGGAAAAGACCCAGTACTTC
TRBD1 | NA | TRBJ2-2 | TRBV5-1 | CASSTGQGFTGELFF | TGCGCCAGCAGCACCGGACAGGGTTTTACCGGGGAGCTGTTTTTT
NA | NA | TRBJ2-3 | TRBV27 | CASSSRQASTDTQYF | TGTGCCAGCAGTTCTAGACAGGCCTCGACCGATACGCAGTATTTT
NA | NA | TRBJ2-4 | TRBV5-1 | CASSLEVFNIQYF | TGCGCCAGCAGCTTGGAAGTGTTCAACATTCAGTACTTC
NA | many | TRBJ2-2 | TRBV9 | CASSHRTYTGELFF | TGTGCCAGCAGCCACCGGACGTACACCGGGGAGCTGTTTTTT
TRBD1 | NA | TRBJ2-1 | TRBV2 | CASKGDRGYNEQFF | TGTGCCAGCAAAGGGGACAGGGGCTACAATGAGCAGTTCTTC
NA | many | TRBJ1-1 | TRBV20-1 | CSASRGGPFF | TGCAGTGCTAGTCGCGGGGGGCCTTTCTTT
NA | few | TRBJ2-5 | TRBV10-3 | CAISDEVLAQETQYF | TGTGCCATCAGTGATGAGGTACTGGCTCAAGAGACCCAGTACTTC
TRBD1 | many | TRBJ1-1 | TRBV5-1 | CASSWKSDRATLNTEAFF | TGCGCCAGCAGCTGGAAGTCGGACAGGGCCACTTTGAACACTGAAGCTTTCTTT
NA | many | TRBJ1-5 | TRBV20-1 | CSAREGGNQPQHF | TGCAGTGCCCGAGAAGGGGGCAATCAGCCCCAGCATTTT
NA | many | TRBJ2-1 | TRBV10-3 | CAIRGNWDEQFF | TGTGCCATCAGGGGGAATTGGGATGAGCAGTTCTTC